This T cell receptor beta chain originates from a study of cytomegalovirus exposure and HLA in healthy donors. Study summary: In a previous analysis, around 120 million unique TCR beta sequences were found from approximately 180 million T cells.

With regard to this clone: The antigen is undetermined.

Findings of the study overall: The study found most TCR sequences rare, yet found some public TCRs in many donors. Sequencing likely produced, as an artifact, a cluster of highly shared sequence variants.

There are 15 residues in the CDR3. Trimming cost V 3 bases and J 5 bases; bases outside gene matches: 7. Germline lookup yields CDR1 SGHRS and CDR2 YFSETQ. 13 Jbeta primers and 60 Vbeta primers were used for the PCR. Only in-frame clones appear in the TCRdb table, and some are missing; sequencing was by immunoSEQ multiplex PCR. The table has around 150,000 clones, roughly 80% seen once. The chain uses TRBV5-1 and TRBJ1-5; 8 bases are shared with TRBD1. The sequenced sample consisted of PBMCs. The clonotype comes from a man between 35 and 55 years old in good health and CMV-seropositive. CDR3 amino acids: CASSYIQGEDQPQHF. In DNA, the CDR3 is TGCGCCAGCAGCTACATACAGGGGGAAGATCAGCCCCAGCATTTT.